This section outlines one TCR beta chain sequence together with its context. This clone came up once. What this receptor recognizes is not known. No base qualities exist here, and no much larger clone lies one base off it. Inclusive of the bounding cysteine and phenylalanine, the CDR3 is 17 residues long. Solely the CDR3 DNA is kept, with 51 bases framed from the first base. The record originates from a study of blood T cell repertoires in COVID-19 (dated by TCRdb to the early 2020s). Broadly, across the study: Samples from collaborators originated in the United States, Italy and Spain and spanned both the acute and convalescent phases of COVID-19. The samples were drawn from two sources: the first 160 participants of the ongoing ImmuneRACE study, and fewer than 1,500 subjects contributed by 6 global collaborators. The prospective study material was composed of cDNA or gDNA derived from T cells, B-cell-depleted T cells, or PBMCs. The repertoires were made available in a free public database intended to serve as a resource for research on the immune response to SARS-CoV-2. The dataset comprised deeply sampled blood TCRbeta repertoires from subjects exposed to, actively infected with, or recovered from COVID-19. Where available, HLA class I and class II types were obtained from metadata supplied by the sample provider rather than from assay-based typing. The sample metadata nearly always contained a de-identified subject ID, COVID-19 status, age in years and sex.

General findings and caveats noted by the study authors: Clinical and demographic metadata were provided uncurated, with the amount varying by source and participant.

TCRbeta CDR3 regions were amplified from genomic DNA by means of the immunoSEQ Assay, a bias-controlled multiplex PCR. Per the original workflow: The number of nucleated cells in each sample was estimated from the amplification of reference gene primers within the assay. Sequence reads were collapsed and filtered to measure the absolute abundance of every unique TCRbeta CDR3 rearrangement. Productive Simpson clonality was computed per sample as the square root of Simpson's diversity index over productive rearrangements. The clones in this table, taken by TCRdb from immuneACCESS, are in-frame only. Not every clone is retained; where verified, under half of the shortfall comes from an unresolved V gene, and the cause of the rest is unknown. V and J calls and clone size follow that table, whereas D and trimming were derived from the DNA. Across this sample there are about 190,000 clones, with roughly four fifths seen only once. Around an eighth of the sample belongs to the ten largest clones.

Collaborating institutions collected whole blood in K2EDTA tubes following their own protocols. For TCRbeta analysis, collaborator samples were shipped as frozen whole blood, as isolated PBMCs, or as DNA extracted from either sample type. Recombination joined TRBV21-1 with TRBJ1-2; the D segment call TRBD1 is taken from the table without a DNA check. TRBV21-1 is shown as a pseudogene. The sample taken for sequencing was peripheral blood. This clonotype originated in a woman between 50 and 59 years old with acute or convalescent COVID-19. The nucleotide sequence reads as follows: TGTGCCAGCAGCACAGTCTCTCAGGGAAAGAGTAACTATGGCTACACCTTC. Translated, it reads CASSTVSQGKSNYGYTF.